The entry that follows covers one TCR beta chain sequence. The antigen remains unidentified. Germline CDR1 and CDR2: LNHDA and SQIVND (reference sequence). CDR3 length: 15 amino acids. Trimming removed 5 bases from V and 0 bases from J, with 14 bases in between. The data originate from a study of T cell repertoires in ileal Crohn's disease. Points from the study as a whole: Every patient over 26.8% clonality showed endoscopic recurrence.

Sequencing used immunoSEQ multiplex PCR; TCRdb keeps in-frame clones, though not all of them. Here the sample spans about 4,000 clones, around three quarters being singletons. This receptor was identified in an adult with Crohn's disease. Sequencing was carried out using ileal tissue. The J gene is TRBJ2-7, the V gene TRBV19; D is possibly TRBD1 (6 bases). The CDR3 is CASSVQGDGSYEQYF. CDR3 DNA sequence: TGTGCCAGTAGTGTACAGGGAGATGGCTCCTACGAGCAGTACTTC.